This T cell receptor (beta chain) was observed in a study of blood T cell repertoires in COVID-19. Study at large: Acute and convalescent COVID-19 specimens originated in the United States, Italy and Spain. The analysed material was cDNA or gDNA that came from T cells, B-cell-depleted T cells, or PBMCs.

The V and J ends lost 3 bases and 0 bases, in that order; junction bases with no gene match: 14. The CDR3 totals 19 residues. The germline gives CDR1 LNHNV, CDR2 YYDKDF (reference sequence). Source study methods: Reference gene primer amplification in the assay estimated nucleated cell counts. The repertoire was sequenced with immunoSEQ multiplex PCR; TCRdb's copy has only in-frame clones and lacks some. V, J and clone size are taken as reported in that table, and D and trimming were inferred from the DNA itself. The sample lists a few hundred thousand clones, under 90% occurring once. This TCR was recovered from a woman in her thirties or forties who had recovered from COVID-19. Material: peripheral blood. V gene TRBV15 combines with J gene TRBJ2-7, with 10 nucleotides matching TRBD2. CDR3 residues: CATSRRTSGLLRTSYEQYF. The CDR3 DNA reads as TGTGCCACCAGCAGGAGGACTAGCGGATTATTGAGAACCTCCTACGAGCAGTACTTC.